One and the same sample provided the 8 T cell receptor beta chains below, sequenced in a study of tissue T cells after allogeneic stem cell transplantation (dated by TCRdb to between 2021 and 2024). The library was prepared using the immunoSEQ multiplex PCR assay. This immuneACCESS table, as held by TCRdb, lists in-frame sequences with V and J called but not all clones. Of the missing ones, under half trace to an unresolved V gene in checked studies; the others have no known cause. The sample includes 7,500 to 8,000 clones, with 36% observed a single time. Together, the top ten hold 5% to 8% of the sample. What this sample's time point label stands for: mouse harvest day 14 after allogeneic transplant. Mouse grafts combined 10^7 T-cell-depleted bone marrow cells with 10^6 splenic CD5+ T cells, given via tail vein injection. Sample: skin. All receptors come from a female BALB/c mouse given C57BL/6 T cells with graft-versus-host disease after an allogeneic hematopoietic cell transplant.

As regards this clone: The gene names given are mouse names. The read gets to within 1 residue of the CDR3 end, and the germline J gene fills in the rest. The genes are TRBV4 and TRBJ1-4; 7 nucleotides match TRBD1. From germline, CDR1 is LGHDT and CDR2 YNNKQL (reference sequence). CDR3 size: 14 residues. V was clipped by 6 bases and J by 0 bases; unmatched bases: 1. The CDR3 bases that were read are TGTGCCAGCAGTGGGACAGTTTCCAACGAAAGATTATTT. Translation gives CASSGTVSNERLF. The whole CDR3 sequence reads CASSGTVSNERLFF.

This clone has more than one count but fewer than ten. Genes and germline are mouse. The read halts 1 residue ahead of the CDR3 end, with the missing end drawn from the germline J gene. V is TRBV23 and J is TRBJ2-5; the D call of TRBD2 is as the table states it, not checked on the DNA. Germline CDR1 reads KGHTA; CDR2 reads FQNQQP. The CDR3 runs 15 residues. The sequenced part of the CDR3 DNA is TGCTCCAGCAGTCAATCGCCGGGGGGTGGGGACACCCAGTAC. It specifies CSSSQSPGGGDTQY. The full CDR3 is CSSSQSPGGGDTQYF.

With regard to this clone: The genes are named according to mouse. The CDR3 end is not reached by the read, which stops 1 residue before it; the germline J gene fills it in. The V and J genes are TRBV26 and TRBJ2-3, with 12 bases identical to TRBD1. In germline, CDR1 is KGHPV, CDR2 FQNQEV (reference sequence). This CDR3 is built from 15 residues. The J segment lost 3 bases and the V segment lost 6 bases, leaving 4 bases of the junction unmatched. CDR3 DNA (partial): TGTGCCAGCAGACAGGGACAGGGGGCGGCAGAAACGCTGTAT. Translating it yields CASRQGQGAAETLY. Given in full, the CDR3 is CASRQGQGAAETLYF.

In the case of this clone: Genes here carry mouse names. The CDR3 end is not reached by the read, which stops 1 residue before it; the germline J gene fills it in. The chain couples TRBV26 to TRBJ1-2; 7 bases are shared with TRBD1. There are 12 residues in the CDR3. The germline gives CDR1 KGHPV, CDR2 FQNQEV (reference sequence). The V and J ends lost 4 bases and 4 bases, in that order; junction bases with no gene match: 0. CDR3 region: CASSRQGSDYTF. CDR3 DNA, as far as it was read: TGTGCCAGCAGTCGACAGGGCTCCGACTACACC.

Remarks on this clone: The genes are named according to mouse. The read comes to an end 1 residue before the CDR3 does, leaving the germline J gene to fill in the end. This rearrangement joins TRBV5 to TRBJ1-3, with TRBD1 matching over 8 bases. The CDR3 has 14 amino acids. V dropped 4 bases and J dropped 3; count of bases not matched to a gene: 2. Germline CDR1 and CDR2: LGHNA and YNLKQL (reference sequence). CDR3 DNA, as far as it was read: TGTGCCAGCAGCCGGACAGGGAATGGAAATACGCTCTAT. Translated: CASSRTGNGNTLY. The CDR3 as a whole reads CASSRTGNGNTLYF.

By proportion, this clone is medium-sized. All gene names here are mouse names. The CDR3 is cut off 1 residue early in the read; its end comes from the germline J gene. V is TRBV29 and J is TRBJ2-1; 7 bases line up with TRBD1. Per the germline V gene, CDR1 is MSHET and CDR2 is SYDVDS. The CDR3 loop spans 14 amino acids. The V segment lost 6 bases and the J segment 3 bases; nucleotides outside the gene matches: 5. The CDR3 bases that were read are TGTGCTAGCAGCTCCGGGACAGTCTATGCTGAGCAGTTC. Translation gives CASSSGTVYAEQF. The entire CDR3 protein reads CASSSGTVYAEQFF.

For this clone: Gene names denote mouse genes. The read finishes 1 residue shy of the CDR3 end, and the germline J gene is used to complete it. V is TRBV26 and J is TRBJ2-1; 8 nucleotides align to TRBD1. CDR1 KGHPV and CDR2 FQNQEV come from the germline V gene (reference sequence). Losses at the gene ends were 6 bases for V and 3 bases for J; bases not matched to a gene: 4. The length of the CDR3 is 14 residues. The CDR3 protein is CASRRTGFYAEQFF. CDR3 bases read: TGTGCCAGCAGGCGGACAGGGTTCTATGCTGAGCAGTTC.

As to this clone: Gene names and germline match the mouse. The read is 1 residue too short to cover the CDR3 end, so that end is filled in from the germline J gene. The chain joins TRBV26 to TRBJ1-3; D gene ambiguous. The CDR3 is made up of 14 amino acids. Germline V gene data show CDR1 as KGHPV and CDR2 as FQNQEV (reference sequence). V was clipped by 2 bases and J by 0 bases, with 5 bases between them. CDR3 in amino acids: CASSLINSGNTLYF. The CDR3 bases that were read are TGTGCCAGCAGTCTGATCAATTCTGGAAATACGCTCTAT.